This T cell receptor beta chain was sequenced during a study of blood T cell repertoires in COVID-19. Study details: COVID-19 samples collected from the United States, Italy and Spain covered acute and convalescent phases. Sources were T cells, B-cell-depleted T cells, or PBMCs; the material itself was cDNA or gDNA.

How the authors handled the data: For nucleated cells, counts were estimated from reference gene primer amplification. The data were produced by immunoSEQ multiplex PCR, yet TCRdb's version contains in-frame clones alone and is incomplete. V and J calls and clone size are given by that table; D and trimming were obtained from the DNA. In the table there are some 98,000 clones, approximately 84% of which are singletons. The CDR3 is 12 residues long. Germline loops: CDR1 SQVTM, CDR2 ANQGSEA. V gave up 4 bases and J gave up 1 base, with 8 bases separating them. The chain has TRBV29-1 and TRBJ2-7; the D gene is possibly TRBD2 (5 bases). Sequenced sample: peripheral blood. The TCR originated in a man aged 70-80 years with acute or convalescent COVID-19. Here the CDR3 DNA reads TGCAGCGTTGCGGAGGTATCCTACGAGCAGTACTTC. Its protein is CSVAEVSYEQYF.